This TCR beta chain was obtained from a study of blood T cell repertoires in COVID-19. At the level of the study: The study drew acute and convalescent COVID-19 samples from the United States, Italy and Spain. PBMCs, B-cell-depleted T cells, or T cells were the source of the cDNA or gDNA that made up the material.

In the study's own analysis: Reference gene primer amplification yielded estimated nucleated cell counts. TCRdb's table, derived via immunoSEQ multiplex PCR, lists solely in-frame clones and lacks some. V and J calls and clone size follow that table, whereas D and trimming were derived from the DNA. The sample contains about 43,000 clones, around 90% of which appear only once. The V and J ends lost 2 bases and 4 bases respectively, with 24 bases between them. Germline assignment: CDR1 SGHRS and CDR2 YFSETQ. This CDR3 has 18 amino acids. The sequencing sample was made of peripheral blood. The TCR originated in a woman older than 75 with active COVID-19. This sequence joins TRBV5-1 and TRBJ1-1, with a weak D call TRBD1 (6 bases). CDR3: CASSLQGPRALMSTEAFF. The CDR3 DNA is TGCGCCAGCAGCTTACAGGGCCCCCGAGCACTGATGAGCACTGAAGCTTTCTTT.